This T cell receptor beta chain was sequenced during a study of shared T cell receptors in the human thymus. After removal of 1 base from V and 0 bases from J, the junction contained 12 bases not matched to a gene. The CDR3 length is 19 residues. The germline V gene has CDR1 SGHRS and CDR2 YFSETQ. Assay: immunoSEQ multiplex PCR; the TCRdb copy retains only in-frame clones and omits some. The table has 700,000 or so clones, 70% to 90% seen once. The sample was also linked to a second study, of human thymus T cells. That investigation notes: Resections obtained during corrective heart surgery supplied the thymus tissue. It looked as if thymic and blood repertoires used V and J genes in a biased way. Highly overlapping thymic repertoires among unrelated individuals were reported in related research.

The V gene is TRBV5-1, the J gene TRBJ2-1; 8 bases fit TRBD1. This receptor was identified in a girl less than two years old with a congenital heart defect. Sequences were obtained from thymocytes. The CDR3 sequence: CASSLRHRGIPVSYNEQFF. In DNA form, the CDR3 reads TGCGCCAGCAGCTTGAGGCACAGGGGGATCCCTGTCTCCTACAATGAGCAGTTCTTC.